The 20 T cell receptor beta chains below all came from one sample that was sequenced in a study of cytomegalovirus exposure and HLA in healthy donors. In the PCR, 60 Vbeta and 13 Jbeta primers were used. Sequencing was performed with immunoSEQ multiplex PCR; in TCRdb, only in-frame clones are kept and a portion is missing. Here the sample spans approximately 180,000 clones, about four fifths being singletons. Sequencing was performed on PBMCs. All receptors come from a woman in her thirties or forties in good health and CMV-seronegative.

The table lists this clone with a few counts. This chain connects TRBV11-3 to TRBJ2-1, with 12 bases lining up with TRBD2. Germline values: CDR1 SGHNT, CDR2 YENEEA. V shed 5 bases, J shed 9 bases, and the junction held 5 bases outside the gene matches. The CDR3 has 14 amino acids. The CDR3 is CASSKTSGSSEQFF. CDR3 in DNA: TGTGCCAGCAGCAAGACTAGCGGGAGCAGTGAGCAGTTCTTC. The full variable domain, with the rest looked up from reference TRBV11-3 and TRBJ2-1, is EAGVVQSPRYKIIEKKQPVAFWCNPISGHNTLYWYLQNLGQGPELLIRYENEEAVDDSQLPKDRFSAERLKGVDSTLKIQPAELGDSAVYLCASSKTSGSSEQFFGPGTRLTVL.

The chain carries TRBV19 and TRBJ1-3; D uncertain. Trimming cost V 3 bases and J 2 bases, with 11 bases left between them. The CDR3 loop spans 15 amino acids. Per germline, CDR1 LNHDA and CDR2 SQIVND (reference sequence). The CDR3 nucleotides read TGTGCCAGTAGTATGTTCGGGGTGACTGGAAACACCATATATTTT. Encoded protein: CASSMFGVTGNTIYF.

The gene calls are TRBV6-1 and TRBJ1-5, with a possible D match to TRBD1 (6 bases). Trimming stripped 1 base from V and 4 bases from J, with 17 bases between. CDR1 MNHNS and CDR2 SASEGT come from the germline V gene. This CDR3 is 17 amino acids long. The DNA for the CDR3 is TGTGCCAGCAGTGAAGATGGGGGGGCTCGGGCTAATCAGCCCCAGCATTTT. It translates to CASSEDGGARANQPQHF.

With regard to this clone: Within the sample, other DNA sequences also encode this same CDR3. The genes are TRBV18 and TRBJ1-2, with TRBD1 identical over 7 bases. The CDR3 length is 12 residues. The V gene's germline CDR1 is KGHSH and CDR2 LQKENI. Germline trimming cut 3 bases from V and 6 bases from J; bases unmatched to any gene: 1. CDR3 sequence: CASSPQGDGYTF. The CDR3 DNA is TGTGCCAGCTCACCCCAGGGGGATGGCTACACCTTC.

For this clone: A junction boundary mismatches the germline segment, possibly from a read error. This chain links TRBV25-1 with TRBJ1-4; 8 bases agree with TRBD1. The CDR3 loop spans 15 amino acids. Germline assignment: CDR1 MGHDK and CDR2 SYGVNS. For the CDR3, the DNA is TGTGCCAGCAGTGATCCGGGACAGGCAAATGAAAAACTGCTTTTT. This codes for CASSDPGQANEKLLF.

The V gene is TRBV6-5, the J gene TRBJ1-1; unclear D gene. V lost 5 bases and J lost 7, with 14 bases in between. The CDR3 runs 13 residues. Germline CDR1 is MNHEY and CDR2 is SVGAGI. This chain's CDR3 is CASSRTSEDEAFF. Here the CDR3 DNA reads TGTGCCAGCAGTCGAACGTCGGAGGATGAAGCTTTCTTT.

The V call is TRBV10-1, the J call TRBJ2-7, with 8 nucleotides matching TRBD2. After removal of 6 bases from V and 1 base from J, the junction contained 5 bases not matched to a gene. The CDR3 has 14 amino acids. The germline CDR1 and CDR2 sequences are WNHNN and SYGVQD (reference sequence). Here the CDR3 DNA reads TGCGCCAGCAGGGGGGGACTAGGTTCCTACGAGCAGTACGTC. It encodes CASRGGLGSYEQYV.

This clone was seen only once. The J gene is TRBJ2-7, the V gene TRBV6-1, with 7 nucleotides matching TRBD1. The CDR3 has 13 amino acids. V dropped 7 bases and J dropped 2; count of bases not matched to a gene: 5. Per germline, CDR1 MNHNS and CDR2 SASEGT. The DNA for the CDR3 is TGTGCCAGCAAAAGGACAGGTCCCTACGAGCAGTACGTC. Protein product: CASKRTGPYEQYV.

The chain joins TRBV9 to TRBJ1-5; D might be TRBD1 (5 bases). This CDR3 comprises 15 residues. V was cut by 3 bases and J by 0 bases, with 10 bases left in between. Germline-derived CDR1 and CDR2 are SGDLS and YYNGEE. Here the CDR3 DNA reads TGTGCCAGCAGCGCACAGGCCTATAGCAATCAGCCCCAGCATTTT. Translation gives CASSAQAYSNQPQHF. Full variable domain (missing parts from reference TRBV9 and TRBJ1-5): DSGVTQTPKHLITATGQRVTLRCSPRSGDLSVYWYQQSLDQGLQFLIQYYNGEERAKGNILERFSAQQFPDLHSELNLSSLELGDSALYFCASSAQAYSNQPQHFGDGTRLSIL.

The genes are TRBV4-2 and TRBJ2-1, with 9 bases fitting TRBD2. The germline V gene encodes CDR1 LGHNA and CDR2 YNFKEQ. This CDR3 has 15 residues. V was pared by 8 bases and J by 6 bases, with 11 bases of the junction left unmatched. CDR3 amino acids: CASRRLGGRANEQFF. For the CDR3, the DNA is TGTGCCAGCCGACGACTCGGCGGGAGGGCCAATGAGCAGTTCTTC.

The rearrangement joins TRBV6-1 to TRBJ2-7; 10 positions agree with TRBD1. The germline V gene encodes CDR1 MNHNS and CDR2 SASEGT. The J segment lost 7 bases and the V segment lost 7 bases, leaving 13 bases of the junction unmatched. The CDR3 totals 15 residues. CDR3 protein: CASIDRGRGVGEQYF. The CDR3 coding sequence is TGTGCCAGCATCGACAGGGGGCGCGGGGTGGGGGAGCAGTACTTC.

Many counts were recorded for this clone. The chain couples TRBV5-8 to TRBJ1-2, with 8 bases aligning to TRBD1. Germline lookup yields CDR1 SGHTS and CDR2 YDEGEE. This CDR3 is built from 14 residues. The ends lost 1 base at V and 8 bases at J; junction bases unmatched: 7. The CDR3 is CASSLQGAKSGYTF. For the CDR3, the DNA is TGTGCCAGCAGCTTGCAGGGGGCGAAGAGCGGCTACACCTTC.

The chain links TRBV5-8 to TRBJ1-1; D call uncertain. In germline, CDR1 is SGHTS, CDR2 YDEGEE. The germline V and J ends were trimmed by 7 bases and 7 bases, with 14 bases remaining between them. This CDR3 contains 12 residues. DNA for the CDR3: TGTGCCAGCTCCGCAGGAGGGATTGAAGCTTTCTTT. Translation gives CASSAGGIEAFF.

The chain couples TRBV4-1 to TRBJ1-2; 8 positions agree with TRBD1. With 4 bases clipped from V and 3 bases from J, the junction kept 16 bases outside the gene matches. The CDR3 is made up of 18 amino acids. Looked up from germline, CDR1 is MGHRA and CDR2 is YSYEKL. The CDR3 coding sequence is TGCGCCAGCAGCCCAGGGCCCTCGCAGGGGGCGGAGTACTATGGCTACACCTTC. It is translated as CASSPGPSQGAEYYGYTF.

This sequence joins TRBV11-3 and TRBJ2-1; the match to TRBD1 covers 7 bases. The germline CDR1 and CDR2 sequences are SGHNT and YENEEA. The length of the CDR3 is 14 residues. With 5 bases clipped from V and 3 bases from J, the junction kept 4 bases outside the gene matches. The CDR3 DNA sequence: TGTGCCAGCAGCCACGGGACAGTCTACAATGAGCAGTTCTTC. This translates into CASSHGTVYNEQFF.

The chain recombines TRBV2 with TRBJ2-7; 8 nucleotides match TRBD2. The germline CDR1 and CDR2 sequences are SNHLY and FYNNEI. Losses at the gene ends were 7 bases for V and 2 bases for J; bases not matched to a gene: 13. The CDR3 is 16 amino acids. The CDR3 sequence is CASKATRGRSTYEQYF. The CDR3, as DNA: TGTGCCAGCAAGGCGACCCGCGGGAGGTCAACCTACGAGCAGTACTTC. Based on the CDR3 plus reference TRBV2 and TRBJ2-7, the full variable domain is EPEVTQTPSHQVTQMGQEVILRCVPISNHLYFYWYRQILGQKVEFLVSFYNNEISEKSEIFDDQFSVERPDGSNFTLKIRSTKLEDSAMYFCASKATRGRSTYEQYFGPGTRLTVT.

V and J are TRBV7-6 and TRBJ2-1, with 9 bases aligning to TRBD2. Per the germline V gene, CDR1 is SGHVS and CDR2 is FNYEAQ. The V and J ends lost 5 bases and 6 bases, in that order; junction bases with no gene match: 11. This CDR3 contains 16 residues. The CDR3 reads CASSLNSGRVTNEQFF. In nucleotides, the CDR3 is TGTGCCAGCAGCCTTAATAGCGGGAGAGTAACCAATGAGCAGTTCTTC.

The chain is built from TRBV6-6 and TRBJ1-3, with 7 bases fitting TRBD1. From germline, CDR1 is MNHNY and CDR2 SVGAGI (reference sequence). This CDR3 has 16 residues. Trimming cost V 2 bases and J 3 bases; bases outside gene matches: 7. The chain's CDR3 is CASSYTETGVGNTIYF. The CDR3 DNA follows: TGTGCCAGCAGTTACACCGAAACAGGGGTTGGAAACACCATATATTTT.

The J gene is TRBJ1-1, the V gene TRBV5-1; 7 positions match TRBD1. The germline gives CDR1 SGHRS, CDR2 YFSETQ. Trimming took 2 bases from V and 2 from J; bases not matched to a gene: 3. The CDR3 is 14 amino acids. The CDR3 sequence: CASSFRGRNTEAFF. For the CDR3, the DNA is TGCGCCAGCAGCTTTAGGGGGCGAAACACTGAAGCTTTCTTT.

This clone turned up a few times. The chain employs TRBV19 and TRBJ1-5, with TRBD1 matching over 8 bases. V gave up 3 bases and J gave up 5 bases; unmatched junction bases: 6. Germline V gene lookup returns CDR1 LNHDA and CDR2 SQIVND (reference sequence). The CDR3 has 15 amino acids. CDR3 bases: TGTGCCAGTAGTATTCCCGACAGGGGATATCAGCCCCAGCATTTT. Its protein is CASSIPDRGYQPQHF.